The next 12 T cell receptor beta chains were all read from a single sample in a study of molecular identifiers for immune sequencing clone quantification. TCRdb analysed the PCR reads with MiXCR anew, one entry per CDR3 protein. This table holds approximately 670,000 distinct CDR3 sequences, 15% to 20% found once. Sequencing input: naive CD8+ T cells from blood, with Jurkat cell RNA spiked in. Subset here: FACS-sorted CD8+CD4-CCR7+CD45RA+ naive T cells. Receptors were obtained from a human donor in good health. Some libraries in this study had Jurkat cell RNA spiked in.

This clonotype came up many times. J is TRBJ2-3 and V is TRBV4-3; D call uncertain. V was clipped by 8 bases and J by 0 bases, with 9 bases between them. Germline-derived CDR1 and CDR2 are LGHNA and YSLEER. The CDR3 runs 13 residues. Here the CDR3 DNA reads TGCGCCAGCGGCGCCTCTAGCACAGATACGCAGTATTTT. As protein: CASGASSTDTQYF.

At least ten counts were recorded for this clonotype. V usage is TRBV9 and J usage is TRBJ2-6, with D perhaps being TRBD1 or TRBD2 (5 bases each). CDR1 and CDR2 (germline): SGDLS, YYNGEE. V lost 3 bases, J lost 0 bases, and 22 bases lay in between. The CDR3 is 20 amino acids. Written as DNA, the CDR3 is TGTGCCAGCAGCGAATTTAAATCCGGGGCGGCGAGCTCTGGGGCCAACGTCCTGACTTTC. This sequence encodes CASSEFKSGAASSGANVLTF.

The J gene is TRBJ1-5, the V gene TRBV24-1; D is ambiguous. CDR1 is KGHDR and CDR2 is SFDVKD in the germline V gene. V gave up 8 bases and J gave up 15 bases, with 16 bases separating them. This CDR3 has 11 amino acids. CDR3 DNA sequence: TGTGCCACCACCAACCCCGGATCCCGGCATTTT. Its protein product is CATTNPGSRHF.

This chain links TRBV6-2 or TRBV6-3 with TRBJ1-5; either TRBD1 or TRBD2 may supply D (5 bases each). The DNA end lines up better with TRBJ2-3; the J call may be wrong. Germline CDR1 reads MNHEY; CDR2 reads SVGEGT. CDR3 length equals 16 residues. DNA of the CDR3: TGTGCCAGCAGTTACCTCACGCATCGGGGCAATCAGCCCCAGTATTTT. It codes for CASSYLTHRGNQPQYF.

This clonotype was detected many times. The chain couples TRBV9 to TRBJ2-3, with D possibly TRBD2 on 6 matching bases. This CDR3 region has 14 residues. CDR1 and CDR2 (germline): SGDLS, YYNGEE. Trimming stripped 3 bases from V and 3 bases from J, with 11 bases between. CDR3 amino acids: CASSGRGDTDTQYF. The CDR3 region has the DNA TGTGCCAGCAGCGGGAGGGGAGATACAGATACGCAGTATTTT.

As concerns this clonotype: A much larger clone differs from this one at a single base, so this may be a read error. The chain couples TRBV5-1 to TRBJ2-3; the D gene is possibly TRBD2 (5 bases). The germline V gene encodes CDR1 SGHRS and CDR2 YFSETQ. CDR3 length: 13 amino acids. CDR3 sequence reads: CACSYGNTDTQYF. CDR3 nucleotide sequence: TGCGCCTGCAGCTACGGGAACACAGATACGCAGTATTTT.

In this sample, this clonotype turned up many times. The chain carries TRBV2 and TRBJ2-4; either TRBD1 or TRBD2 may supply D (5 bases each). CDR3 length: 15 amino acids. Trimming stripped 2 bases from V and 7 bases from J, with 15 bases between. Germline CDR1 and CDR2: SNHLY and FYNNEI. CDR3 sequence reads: CASSEFLGPTNIQYF. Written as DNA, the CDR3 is TGTGCCAGCAGTGAATTTTTGGGACCGACGAACATTCAGTACTTC.

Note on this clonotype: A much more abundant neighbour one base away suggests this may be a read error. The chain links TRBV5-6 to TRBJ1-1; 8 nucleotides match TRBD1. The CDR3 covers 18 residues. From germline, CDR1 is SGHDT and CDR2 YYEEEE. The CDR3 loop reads CASSFHPYRGGMNTGAFF. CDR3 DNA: TGTGCCAGCAGCTTCCATCCTTACAGGGGGGGCATGAACACTGGAGCTTTCTTT.

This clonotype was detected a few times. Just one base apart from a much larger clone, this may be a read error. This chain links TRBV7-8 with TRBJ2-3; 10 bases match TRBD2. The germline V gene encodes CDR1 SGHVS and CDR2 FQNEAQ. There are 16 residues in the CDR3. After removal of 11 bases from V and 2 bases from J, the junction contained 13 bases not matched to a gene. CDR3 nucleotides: TGTGCCGGCGGCAAAACTAGCGGGGCCGACACAGATACGCAGTATTTT. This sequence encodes CAGGKTSGADTDTQYF.

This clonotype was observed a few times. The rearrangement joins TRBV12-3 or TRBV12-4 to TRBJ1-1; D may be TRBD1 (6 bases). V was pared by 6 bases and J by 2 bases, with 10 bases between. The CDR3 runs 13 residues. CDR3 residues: CASRPGVNTEAFF. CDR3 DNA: TGTGCCAGCAGGCCAGGGGTTAACACTGAAGCTTTCTTT.

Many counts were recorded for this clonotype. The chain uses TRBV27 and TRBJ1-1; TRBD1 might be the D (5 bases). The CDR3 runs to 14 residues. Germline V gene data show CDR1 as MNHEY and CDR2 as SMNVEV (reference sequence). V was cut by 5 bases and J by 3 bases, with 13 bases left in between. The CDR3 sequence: CASSNRDGDTEAFF. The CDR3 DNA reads TGTGCCAGCAGTAACCGGGACGGTGACACTGAAGCTTTCTTT.

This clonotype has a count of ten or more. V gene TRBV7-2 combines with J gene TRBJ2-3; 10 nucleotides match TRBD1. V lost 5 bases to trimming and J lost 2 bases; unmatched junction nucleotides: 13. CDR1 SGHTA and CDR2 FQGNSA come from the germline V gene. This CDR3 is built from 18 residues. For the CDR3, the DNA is TGTGCCAGCAGCCCATCCGGGACAGGGGCAACTTCCACAGATACGCAGTATTTT. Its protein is CASSPSGTGATSTDTQYF.